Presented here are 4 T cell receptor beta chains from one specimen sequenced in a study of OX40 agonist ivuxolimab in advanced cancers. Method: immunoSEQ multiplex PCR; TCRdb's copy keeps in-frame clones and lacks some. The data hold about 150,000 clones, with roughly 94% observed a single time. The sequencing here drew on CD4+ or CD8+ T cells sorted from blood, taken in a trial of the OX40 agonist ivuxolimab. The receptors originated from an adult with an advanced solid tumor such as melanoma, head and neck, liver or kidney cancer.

CDR3 nucleotides: TGTGCCAGCAGCTTAGCTCACGAGACCCAGTACTTC. Encoded protein: CASSLAHETQYF. This chain joins TRBV7-2 and TRBJ2-5; the D is unclear. Germline assignment: CDR1 SGHTA and CDR2 FQGNSA. Trimming removed 0 bases from V and 5 bases from J, with 4 bases in between. The CDR3 spans 12 residues.

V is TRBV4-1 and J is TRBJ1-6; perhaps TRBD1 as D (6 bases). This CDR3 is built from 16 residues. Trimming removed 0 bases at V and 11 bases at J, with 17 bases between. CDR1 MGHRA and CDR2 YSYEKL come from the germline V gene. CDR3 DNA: TGCGCCAGCAGCCAAGATCGGGGGGCGCTCCCACCACCCCTCCACTTT. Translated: CASSQDRGALPPPLHF.

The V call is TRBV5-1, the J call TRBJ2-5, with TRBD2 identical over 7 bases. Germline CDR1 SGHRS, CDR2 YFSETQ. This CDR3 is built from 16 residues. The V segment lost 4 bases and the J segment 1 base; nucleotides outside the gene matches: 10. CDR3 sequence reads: CASSTSYGGGQETQYF. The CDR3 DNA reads TGCGCCAGCAGCACCTCCTATGGGGGGGGCCAAGAGACCCAGTACTTC.

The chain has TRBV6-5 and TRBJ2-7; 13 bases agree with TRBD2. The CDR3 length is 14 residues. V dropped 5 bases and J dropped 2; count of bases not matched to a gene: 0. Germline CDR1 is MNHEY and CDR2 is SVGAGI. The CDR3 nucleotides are TGTGCCAGCAGTACTAGCGGGAGGGCCTACGAGCAGTACTTC. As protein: CASSTSGRAYEQYF.